The next 3 T cell receptor beta chains were all read from a single sample in a study of T cells in localized non-small cell lung cancer. TCRdb's copy holds only in-frame clones and misses some; the assay was immunoSEQ multiplex PCR. The sample gives 50,000 to 75,000 clones, over 85% of which show up once; less than 25% is in the top ten. The specimen comprised peripheral blood, sampled before any cancer treatment. These receptors originate from a man aged 35 to 69 with stage I squamous cell lung carcinoma.

V and J are TRBV19 and TRBJ1-1, with TRBD1 matching over 7 bases. This CDR3 region has 13 residues. V dropped 5 bases and J dropped 7; count of bases not matched to a gene: 7. Germline CDR1 is LNHDA and CDR2 is SQIVND (reference sequence). In nucleotides, the CDR3 is TGTGCCAGTAGTCGAGGGACAGCCAATGAAGCTTTCTTT. This gives the protein CASSRGTANEAFF.

The chain employs TRBV2 and TRBJ1-2; tentatively, D is TRBD1 (5 bases). V dropped 0 bases and J dropped 1 base, with 9 bases sitting between them. Germline values: CDR1 SNHLY, CDR2 FYNNEI. This CDR3 is 15 amino acids long. CDR3 sequence: CASSEARGGNYGYTF. The CDR3 DNA follows: TGTGCCAGCAGTGAAGCGCGGGGGGGTAACTATGGCTACACCTTC.

The chain couples TRBV4-3 to TRBJ2-1; 7 bases align to TRBD1. V trimming: 2 bases; J trimming: 4 bases; junction bases outside the gene matches: 5. The V gene's germline CDR1 is LGHNA and CDR2 YSLEER. CDR3 size: 15 residues. DNA of the CDR3: TGCGCCAGCAGCCAAATCGGGACAGCTTACAATGAGCAGTTCTTC. Its translation is CASSQIGTAYNEQFF.